This T cell receptor (beta chain) came from a study of control samples from healthy donors and cancer patients. V lost 5 bases to trimming and J lost 3 bases, with 16 bases between them. Germline CDR1 reads SNHLY; CDR2 reads FYNNEI. The CDR3 totals 16 residues. Libraries were prepared by immunoSEQ multiplex PCR; TCRdb keeps only in-frame clonotypes and omits some of them. The data contain 40,000 to 50,000 clones, 93% of them singletons. Material: PBMCs. The receptor's source is a woman in her forties or fifties with head and neck cancer. The genes are TRBV2 and TRBJ2-2, with a weak D call TRBD2 (6 bases). The CDR3 here is CASSYYGSSYTGELFF. The CDR3 DNA follows: TGTGCCAGCAGTTATTACGGGAGTTCGTACACCGGGGAGCTGTTTTTT.